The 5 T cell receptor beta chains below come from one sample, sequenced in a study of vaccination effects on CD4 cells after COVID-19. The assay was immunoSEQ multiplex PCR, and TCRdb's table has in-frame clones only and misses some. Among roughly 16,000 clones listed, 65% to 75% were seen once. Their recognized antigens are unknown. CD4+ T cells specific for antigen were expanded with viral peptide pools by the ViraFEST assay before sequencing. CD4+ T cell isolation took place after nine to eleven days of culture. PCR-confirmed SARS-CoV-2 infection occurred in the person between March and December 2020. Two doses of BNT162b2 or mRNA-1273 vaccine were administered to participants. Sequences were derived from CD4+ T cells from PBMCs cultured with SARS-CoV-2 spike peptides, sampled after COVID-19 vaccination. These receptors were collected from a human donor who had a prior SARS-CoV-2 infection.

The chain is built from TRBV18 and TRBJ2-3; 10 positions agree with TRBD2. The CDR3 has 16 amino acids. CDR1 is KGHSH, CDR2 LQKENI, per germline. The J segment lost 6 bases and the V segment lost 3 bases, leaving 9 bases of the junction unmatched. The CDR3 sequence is CASSPPGTSVMDTQYF. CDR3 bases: TGTGCCAGCTCACCCCCCGGGACTAGCGTTATGGATACGCAGTATTTT.

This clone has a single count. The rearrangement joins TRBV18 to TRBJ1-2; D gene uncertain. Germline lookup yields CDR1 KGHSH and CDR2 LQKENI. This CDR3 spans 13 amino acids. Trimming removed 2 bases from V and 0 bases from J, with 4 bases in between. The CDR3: CASSPKANYGYTF. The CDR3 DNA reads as TGTGCCAGCTCACCAAAAGCTAACTATGGCTACACCTTC.

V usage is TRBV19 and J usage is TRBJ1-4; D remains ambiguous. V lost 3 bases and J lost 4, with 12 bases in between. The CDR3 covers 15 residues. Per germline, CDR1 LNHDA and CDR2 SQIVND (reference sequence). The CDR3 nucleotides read TGTGCCAGTAGTATTCATTATCCGCGTAATGAAAAACTGTTTTTT. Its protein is CASSIHYPRNEKLFF.

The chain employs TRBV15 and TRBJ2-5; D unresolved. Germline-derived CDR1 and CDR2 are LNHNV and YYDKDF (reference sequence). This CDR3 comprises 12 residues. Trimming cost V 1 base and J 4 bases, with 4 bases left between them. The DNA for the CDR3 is TGTGCCACCAGCAGAGGGGGAGAGACCCAGTACTTC. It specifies CATSRGGETQYF. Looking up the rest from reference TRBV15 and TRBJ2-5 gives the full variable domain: DAMVIQNPRYQVTQFGKPVTLSCSQTLNHNVMYWYQQKSSQAPKLLFHYYDKDFNNEADTPDNFQSRRPNTSFCFLDIRSPGLGDTAMYLCATSRGGETQYFGPGTRLLVL.

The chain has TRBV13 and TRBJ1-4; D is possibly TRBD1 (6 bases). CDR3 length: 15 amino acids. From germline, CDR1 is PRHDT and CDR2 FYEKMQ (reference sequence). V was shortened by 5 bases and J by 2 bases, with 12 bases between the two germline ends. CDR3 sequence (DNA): TGTGCCAGCAGCAATCACAGGGTGACTAATGAAAAACTGTTTTTT. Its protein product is CASSNHRVTNEKLFF. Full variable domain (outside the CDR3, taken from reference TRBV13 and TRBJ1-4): AAGVIQSPRHLIKEKRETATLKCYPIPRHDTVYWYQQGPGQDPQFLISFYEKMQSDKGSIPDRFSAQQFSDYHSELNMSSLELGDSALYFCASSNHRVTNEKLFFGSGTQLSVL.